Each of the 32 T cell receptor beta chains below was sequenced from the same sample in a study of technical replicates of blood from several donors. Assay used: immunoSEQ multiplex PCR; TCRdb lists only in-frame clones, some missing. The table includes under 95,000 clones, 90% to 95% detected once. Specimen: T cells isolated from PBMCs. The source of these receptors is a human donor in good health.

The V call is TRBV5-1, the J call TRBJ2-2; 7 nucleotides align to TRBD2. The CDR3 is 16 residues long. J lost 0 bases, V lost 0 bases, and 2 bases had no gene match. Germline values: CDR1 SGHRS, CDR2 YFSETQ. In DNA, the CDR3 is TGCGCCAGCAGCTTGGGGGAGGGAACGAACACCGGGGAGCTGTTTTTT. This gives the protein CASSLGEGTNTGELFF. Complete variable domain (other parts from reference TRBV5-1 and TRBJ2-2): KAGVTQTPRYLIKTRGQQVTLSCSPISGHRSVSWYQQTPGQGLQFLFEYFSETQRNKGNFPGRFSGRQFSNSRSEMNVSTLELGDSALYLCASSLGEGTNTGELFFGEGSRLTVL.

The chain has TRBV27 and TRBJ1-1; no clear D. This CDR3 has 14 amino acids. Per the germline V gene, CDR1 is MNHEY and CDR2 is SMNVEV (reference sequence). Trimming left V 6 bases short and J 4 bases short, with 15 bases between. The CDR3 sequence: CASSAGDTTTEAFF. Here the CDR3 DNA reads TGTGCCAGCAGCGCCGGGGATACCACCACTGAAGCTTTCTTT.

This clone occurred once. The CDR3 loop reads CASSGRGRRGYTF. CDR3 nucleotides: TGTGCCAGCAGCGGAAGGGGGCGCCGGGGCTACACCTTC. This sequence joins TRBV5-4 and TRBJ1-2, with TRBD1 matching 7 bases. Germline trimming cut 4 bases from V and 8 bases from J; bases unmatched to any gene: 8. The CDR3 runs 13 residues. Germline V gene sequence: CDR1 SGHNT, CDR2 YYREEE (reference sequence).

The CDR3 sequence is CASSDPGAGGYEQYF. As DNA, the CDR3 is TGCGCCAGCAGTGACCCCGGGGCAGGGGGCTACGAGCAGTACTTC. The V gene is TRBV10-2, the J gene TRBJ2-7; the match to TRBD1 covers 7 bases. The CDR3 totals 15 residues. Germline CDR1 reads WSHSY; CDR2 reads SAAADI. J lost 3 bases, V lost 3 bases, and 8 bases had no gene match.

The chain joins TRBV9 to TRBJ1-6; TRBD1 might be the D (6 bases). Looked up from germline, CDR1 is SGDLS and CDR2 is YYNGEE. The CDR3 has 15 residues. V lost 0 bases and J 14 bases, leaving 18 bases between the germline ends. The DNA for the CDR3 is TGTGCCAGCAGCGTAGAGGGGGACCCATCAGTGGCCCTCCACTTT. It encodes CASSVEGDPSVALHF. Combining the CDR3 with reference TRBV9 and TRBJ1-6 gives the whole variable domain DSGVTQTPKHLITATGQRVTLRCSPRSGDLSVYWYQQSLDQGLQFLIQYYNGEERAKGNILERFSAQQFPDLHSELNLSSLELGDSALYFCASSVEGDPSVALHFGNGTRLTVT.

This clone was picked up one time. The V call is TRBV14, the J call TRBJ2-7; 7 bases fit TRBD2. V was clipped by 2 bases and J by 2 bases; unmatched bases: 9. The CDR3 totals 16 residues. The germline CDR1 and CDR2 sequences are SGHDN and FVKESK. CDR3 sequence: CASSQWSRGIAYEQYF. In DNA, the CDR3 is TGTGCCAGCAGCCAATGGTCGCGGGGGATCGCCTACGAGCAGTACTTC.

The chain couples TRBV29-1 to TRBJ1-2; 8 bases line up with TRBD1. In germline, CDR1 is SQVTM, CDR2 ANQGSEA. With V trimmed by 1 base and J by 8 bases, 6 bases remained unmatched. CDR3 length: 13 residues. This chain's CDR3 is CSVEGQGALGYTF. In DNA form, the CDR3 reads TGCAGCGTTGAAGGCCAGGGGGCTCTCGGCTACACCTTC.

This chain joins TRBV20-1 and TRBJ2-7; weak D call: TRBD2 (5 bases). Trimming stripped 5 bases from V and 5 bases from J, with 10 bases between. The germline V gene encodes CDR1 DFQATT and CDR2 SNEGSKA (reference sequence). CDR3 length: 11 amino acids. The DNA for the CDR3 is TGCAGTGCTGGAGGACGGGACGAGCAGTACTTC. It codes for CSAGGRDEQYF.

The V gene is TRBV7-9, the J gene TRBJ2-7; D is possibly TRBD2 (7 bases). The V and J ends lost 6 bases and 0 bases respectively, with 18 bases between them. Germline CDR1 SEHNR, CDR2 FQNEAQ (reference sequence). This CDR3 is built from 16 residues. The CDR3 here is CASSGGALKSSYEQYF. The CDR3 DNA reads as TGTGCCAGCAGTGGGGGGGCCTTAAAAAGCTCCTACGAGCAGTACTTC.

This chain joins TRBV10-3 and TRBJ2-7; the D gene is possibly TRBD1 (7 bases). The germline gives CDR1 ENHRY, CDR2 SYGVKD. The CDR3 consists of 15 residues. Trimming stripped 2 bases from V and 3 bases from J, with 14 bases between. The CDR3 is CAISEGGTEFYEQYF. DNA of the CDR3: TGTGCCATCAGTGAGGGGGGGACAGAGTTCTACGAGCAGTACTTC.

The V call is TRBV12-5, the J call TRBJ2-5, with a possible D match to TRBD2 (5 bases). Trimming stripped 6 bases from V and 7 bases from J, with 18 bases between. The CDR3 loop spans 14 amino acids. The germline V gene has CDR1 LGHNT and CDR2 FRNRAP. CDR3 sequence: CASGPGLTRGTQYF. CDR3 sequence (DNA): TGTGCTAGTGGCCCAGGTTTGACCCGGGGGACCCAGTACTTC.

This clone was detected once. The chain is built from TRBV15 and TRBJ1-5; possible D gene TRBD1, 6 bases. CDR1 is LNHNV and CDR2 is YYDKDF in the germline V gene (reference sequence). Trimming shortened V by 0 bases and J by 5 bases, and 14 bases separated the two germline ends. The CDR3 extends over 16 amino acids. The CDR3, as DNA: TGTGCCACCAGCAGAGAGAGGCGAGGGGGGGATCAGCCCCAGCATTTT. Amino acid sequence: CATSRERRGGDQPQHF.

This chain links TRBV7-9 with TRBJ1-4; 8 bases are a match to TRBD1. This CDR3 has 16 amino acids. In germline, CDR1 is SEHNR, CDR2 FQNEAQ (reference sequence). The V segment lost 5 bases and the J segment 3 bases; nucleotides outside the gene matches: 8. The CDR3 here is CASSRQGFEANEKLFF. The CDR3 coding sequence is TGTGCCAGCAGCCGACAGGGGTTCGAAGCTAATGAAAAACTGTTTTTT.

This sequence joins TRBV4-1 and TRBJ2-3; D ambiguous. CDR3 length equals 15 residues. Germline-derived CDR1 and CDR2 are MGHRA and YSYEKL. The V end was cut by 4 bases, the J end by 3 bases, with 14 bases between. The CDR3 sequence is CASSRLGLWTDTQYF. In DNA, the CDR3 is TGCGCCAGCAGCCGGCTTGGGCTGTGGACAGATACGCAGTATTTT.

The gene calls are TRBV2 and TRBJ2-7; D is undetermined. The CDR3 is 12 residues long. Germline V gene sequence: CDR1 SNHLY, CDR2 FYNNEI. Deletions cut 2 bases from V and 6 bases from J, with 8 bases between. The CDR3: CASSEQGGEQYF. The CDR3 DNA is TGTGCCAGCAGTGAACAAGGCGGCGAGCAGTACTTC.

A single count supports this clone. This sequence joins TRBV5-1 and TRBJ2-3; the D gene is possibly TRBD2 (6 bases). The ends were cut back, 0 bases at V and 1 base at J, with 9 bases in the middle. CDR3 length equals 15 residues. Per the germline V gene, CDR1 is SGHRS and CDR2 is YFSETQ. The CDR3 sequence is CASSLGGGGTDTQYF. The CDR3, as DNA: TGCGCCAGCAGCTTGGGGGGCGGGGGCACAGATACGCAGTATTTT.

The chain recombines TRBV27 with TRBJ1-5, with D unresolved. The germline CDR1 and CDR2 sequences are MNHEY and SMNVEV (reference sequence). Deletions cut 7 bases from V and 0 bases from J, with 19 bases between. There are 17 residues in the CDR3. CDR3 sequence reads: CASTSLAAIHSNQPQHF. CDR3 nucleotide sequence: TGTGCCAGCACCTCCTTAGCGGCAATACATAGCAATCAGCCCCAGCATTTT.

The rearrangement joins TRBV5-1 to TRBJ1-1, with a tentative D call TRBD1 (6 bases). CDR3 length: 14 amino acids. Germline V gives CDR1 SGHRS, CDR2 YFSETQ. The V end was cut by 0 bases, the J end by 10 bases, with 16 bases between. The CDR3 sequence is CASSLGDTTVGAFF. The CDR3 region has the DNA TGCGCCAGCAGCTTGGGGGACACAACGGTGGGAGCTTTCTTT.

V gene TRBV19 combines with J gene TRBJ2-7; 10 bases align to TRBD2. CDR3 size: 15 residues. V lost 10 bases to trimming and J lost 0 bases; unmatched junction nucleotides: 9. Germline loops: CDR1 LNHDA, CDR2 SQIVND (reference sequence). This chain's CDR3 is CATTPGTSVSYEQYF. CDR3 bases: TGTGCCACCACCCCCGGGACTAGCGTCTCCTACGAGCAGTACTTC.

DNA for the CDR3: TGTGCCACCAGGGGCACGACCTACGAGCAGTACTTC. Translating it yields CATRGTTYEQYF. The rearrangement uses TRBV10-3 and TRBJ2-7, with TRBD1 as a possible D gene (6 bases). Germline CDR1 is ENHRY and CDR2 is SYGVKD. V dropped 10 bases and J dropped 2 bases, with 12 bases sitting between them. The CDR3 runs 12 residues.

This clone was seen just once. The chain uses TRBV29-1 and TRBJ2-7, with 8 bases aligning to TRBD2. CDR1 is SQVTM, CDR2 ANQGSEA, per germline. V shed 4 bases, J shed 5 bases, and the junction held 10 bases outside the gene matches. The CDR3 sequence is 14 residues long. The CDR3 sequence is CSVVSGLVSHEQYF. The CDR3 region has the DNA TGCAGCGTTGTATCGGGACTAGTTTCCCACGAGCAGTACTTC.

The chain uses TRBV5-1 and TRBJ2-2; the match to TRBD1 covers 9 bases. From germline, CDR1 is SGHRS and CDR2 YFSETQ. The CDR3 is made up of 16 amino acids. After removal of 2 bases from V and 4 bases from J, the junction contained 6 bases not matched to a gene. The CDR3 DNA follows: TGCGCCAGCAGCTTCCACGGGACAGGGACCACCGGGGAGCTGTTTTTT. It specifies CASSFHGTGTTGELFF.

The V and J genes are TRBV28 and TRBJ1-1; D gene uncertain. V lost 7 bases and J lost 10, with 16 bases in between. Germline-derived CDR1 and CDR2 are MDHEN and SYDVKM. The CDR3 loop spans 12 amino acids. This chain's CDR3 is CASKRDLLGAFF. CDR3 sequence (DNA): TGTGCCAGCAAGAGGGATTTATTGGGAGCTTTCTTT.

The V gene is TRBV9, the J gene TRBJ1-5, with a possible D match to TRBD1 (6 bases). V shed 4 bases and J shed 1 base, with 15 bases lying between them. The CDR3 runs to 16 residues. From germline, CDR1 is SGDLS and CDR2 YYNGEE. CDR3 loop: CASSPGTTASNQPQHF. The CDR3 nucleotides read TGTGCCAGCAGCCCGGGGACAACTGCGAGCAATCAGCCCCAGCATTTT.

This chain links TRBV29-1 with TRBJ1-1; 9 nucleotides match TRBD1. With V trimmed by 6 bases and J by 1 base, 6 bases remained unmatched. This CDR3 is 14 amino acids long. Germline assignment: CDR1 SQVTM and CDR2 ANQGSEA. In DNA form, the CDR3 reads TGCAGCGTCTCAACACAGGGGGCGAACACTGAAGCTTTCTTT. As protein: CSVSTQGANTEAFF.

The rearrangement joins TRBV2 to TRBJ2-1; 8 nucleotides agree with TRBD2. From germline, CDR1 is SNHLY and CDR2 FYNNEI. This CDR3 is built from 14 residues. Losses at the gene ends were 8 bases for V and 4 bases for J; bases not matched to a gene: 7. The CDR3 DNA is TGTGCCAGCCCCGGGACTAGAGGATACAATGAGCAGTTCTTC. Translating gives CASPGTRGYNEQFF.

CDR3 bases: TGTGCCAGCAGCACGGACAGCTTTTTTCTCTATGGCTACACCTTC. This sequence encodes CASSTDSFFLYGYTF. This chain joins TRBV5-6 and TRBJ1-2; TRBD1 might be the D (6 bases). The V end was cut by 4 bases, the J end by 4 bases, with 17 bases between. This CDR3 has 15 amino acids. Germline V gene sequence: CDR1 SGHDT, CDR2 YYEEEE.

The chain is built from TRBV19 and TRBJ2-7; 8 bases match TRBD1. The CDR3 runs 13 residues. Germline assignment: CDR1 LNHDA and CDR2 SQIVND (reference sequence). The J segment lost 5 bases and the V segment lost 3 bases, leaving 3 bases of the junction unmatched. In DNA, the CDR3 is TGTGCCAGTAGTATTGTGACAGGGGACGAGCAGTACTTC. It translates to CASSIVTGDEQYF.

The chain is built from TRBV9 and TRBJ1-1; TRBD1 might be the D (5 bases). CDR3 length equals 14 residues. CDR1 and CDR2 from the germline V gene are SGDLS and YYNGEE. V lost 0 bases, J lost 4 bases, and 10 bases lay in between. The CDR3 is CASSVVAGSTEAFF. DNA of the CDR3: TGTGCCAGCAGCGTAGTCGCAGGGTCCACTGAAGCTTTCTTT.

The chain carries TRBV27 and TRBJ1-5, with a tentative D call TRBD1 (5 bases). V lost 2 bases and J 6 bases, leaving 11 bases between the germline ends. Germline V gene data show CDR1 as MNHEY and CDR2 as SMNVEV (reference sequence). CDR3 length equals 14 residues. The CDR3 spells CASSLLQGSQPQHF. For the CDR3, the DNA is TGTGCCAGCAGTTTACTTCAGGGCTCTCAGCCCCAGCATTTT.

The rearrangement links TRBV5-6 to TRBJ1-1; D perhaps matches TRBD1 (5 bases). V dropped 0 bases and J dropped 2 bases, with 8 bases sitting between them. The CDR3 covers 14 residues. CDR1 is SGHDT, CDR2 YYEEEE, per germline. The CDR3 sequence: CASSLVQENTEAFF. The CDR3 DNA reads as TGTGCCAGCAGCTTGGTACAGGAAAACACTGAAGCTTTCTTT.

The chain joins TRBV2 to TRBJ2-7, with a weak D call TRBD2 (6 bases). V lost 4 bases, J lost 3 bases, and 10 bases lay in between. The CDR3 covers 13 residues. The germline V gene encodes CDR1 SNHLY and CDR2 FYNNEI. The CDR3 here is CASSGGDFYEQYF. CDR3 coding DNA: TGTGCCAGCAGTGGGGGGGATTTCTACGAGCAGTACTTC.